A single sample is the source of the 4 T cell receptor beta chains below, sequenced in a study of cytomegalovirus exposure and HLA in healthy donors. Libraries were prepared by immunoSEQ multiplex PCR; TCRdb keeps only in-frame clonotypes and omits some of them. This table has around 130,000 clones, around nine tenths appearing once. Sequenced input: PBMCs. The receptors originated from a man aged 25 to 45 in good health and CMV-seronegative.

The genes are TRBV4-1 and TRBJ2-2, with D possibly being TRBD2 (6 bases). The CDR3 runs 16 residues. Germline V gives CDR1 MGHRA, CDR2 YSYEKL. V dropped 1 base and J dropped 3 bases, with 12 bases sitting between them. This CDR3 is CASSQVSGEDTGELFF. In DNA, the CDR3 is TGCGCCAGCAGCCAAGTTTCCGGGGAGGACACCGGGGAGCTGTTTTTT.

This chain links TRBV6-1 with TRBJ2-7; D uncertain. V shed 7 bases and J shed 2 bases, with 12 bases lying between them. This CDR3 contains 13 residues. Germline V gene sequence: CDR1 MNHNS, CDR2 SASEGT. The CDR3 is CASNSGFTYEQYF. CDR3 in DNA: TGTGCCAGCAACTCCGGGTTTACCTACGAGCAGTACTTC.

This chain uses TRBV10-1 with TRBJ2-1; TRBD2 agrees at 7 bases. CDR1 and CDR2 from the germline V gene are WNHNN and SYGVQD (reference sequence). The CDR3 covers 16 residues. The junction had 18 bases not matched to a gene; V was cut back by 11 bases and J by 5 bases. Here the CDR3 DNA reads TGCGCCCCAAGAGCCAGACGCGGGAGAATGGACAATGAGCAGTTCTTC. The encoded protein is CAPRARRGRMDNEQFF.

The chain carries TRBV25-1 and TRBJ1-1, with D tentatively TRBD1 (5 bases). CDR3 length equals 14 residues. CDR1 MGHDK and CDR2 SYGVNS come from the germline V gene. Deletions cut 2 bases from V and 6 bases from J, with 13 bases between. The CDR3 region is CASSEGHERAEAFF. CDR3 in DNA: TGTGCCAGCAGTGAAGGACACGAGCGAGCTGAAGCTTTCTTT.